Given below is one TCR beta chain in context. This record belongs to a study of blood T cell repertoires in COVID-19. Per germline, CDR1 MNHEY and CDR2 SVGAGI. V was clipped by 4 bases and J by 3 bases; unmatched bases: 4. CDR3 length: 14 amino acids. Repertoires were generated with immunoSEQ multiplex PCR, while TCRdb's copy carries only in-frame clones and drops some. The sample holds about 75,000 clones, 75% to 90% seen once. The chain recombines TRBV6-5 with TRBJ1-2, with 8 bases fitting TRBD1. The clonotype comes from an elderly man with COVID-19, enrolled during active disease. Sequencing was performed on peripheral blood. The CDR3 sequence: CASSSGQGHYGYTF. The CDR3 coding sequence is TGTGCCAGCAGTTCAGGACAGGGCCACTATGGCTACACCTTC.